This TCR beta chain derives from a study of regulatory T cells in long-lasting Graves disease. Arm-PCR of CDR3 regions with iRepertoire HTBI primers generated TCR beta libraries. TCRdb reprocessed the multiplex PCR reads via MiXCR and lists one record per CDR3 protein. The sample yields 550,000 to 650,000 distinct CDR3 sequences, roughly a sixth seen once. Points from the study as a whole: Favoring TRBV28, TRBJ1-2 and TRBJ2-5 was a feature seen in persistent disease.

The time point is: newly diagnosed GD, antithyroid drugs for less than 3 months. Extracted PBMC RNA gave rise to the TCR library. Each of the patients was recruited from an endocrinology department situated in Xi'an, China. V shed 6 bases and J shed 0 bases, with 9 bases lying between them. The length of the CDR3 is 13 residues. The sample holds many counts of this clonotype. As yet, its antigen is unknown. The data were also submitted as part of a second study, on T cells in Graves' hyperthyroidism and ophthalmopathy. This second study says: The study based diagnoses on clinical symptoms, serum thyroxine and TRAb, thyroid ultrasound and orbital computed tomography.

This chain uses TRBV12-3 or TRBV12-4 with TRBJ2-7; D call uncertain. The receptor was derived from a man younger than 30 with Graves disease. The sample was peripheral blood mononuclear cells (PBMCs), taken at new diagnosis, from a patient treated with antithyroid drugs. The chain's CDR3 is CASSSLGSYEQYF. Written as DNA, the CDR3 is TGTGCCAGCAGCTCCCTAGGCTCCTACGAGCAGTACTTC.